Following are 22 T cell receptor beta chains from one sample sequenced in a study of response to subunit inactivated influenza vaccine. TCRdb reprocessed the RT-PCR reads with MiXCR, giving one entry per CDR3 protein. The sample shows a few hundred thousand distinct CDR3 sequences, approximately 14% of them seen only once. The source material was PBMCs from blood, sampled 12 days after vaccination. All receptors come from a man aged 45-60 years who received an inactivated influenza vaccine.

This clonotype was counted only a few times. V gene TRBV11-2 combines with J gene TRBJ2-1; D may be TRBD2 (6 bases). The length of the CDR3 is 15 residues. Germline CDR1 SGHAT, CDR2 FQNNGV. V was shortened by 2 bases and J by 1 base, with 9 bases between the two germline ends. The CDR3 region is CASSLRAGSYNEQFF. For the CDR3, the DNA is TGTGCCAGCAGCTTACGGGCGGGGTCCTACAATGAGCAGTTCTTC.

This clonotype has more than one count but fewer than ten. The rearrangement uses TRBV6-2 or TRBV6-3 and TRBJ2-5; tentative D call: TRBD1 (5 bases). This CDR3 spans 13 amino acids. V lost 6 bases to trimming and J lost 4 bases, with 12 bases between them. Germline V CDR1 and CDR2: MNHEY, SVGEGT. CDR3 residues: CASSDPRVETQYF. The CDR3 nucleotides are TGTGCCAGCAGCGACCCCAGGGTAGAGACCCAGTACTTC.

With regard to this clonotype: This sequence may be a read error, since a much larger clone differs from it by one base. The chain recombines TRBV7-9 with TRBJ2-1, with 12 bases aligning to TRBD2. The CDR3 is 16 amino acids. The ends lost 5 bases at V and 8 bases at J; junction bases unmatched: 10. Germline V gene sequence: CDR1 SEHNR, CDR2 FQNEAQ (reference sequence). CDR3 in amino acids: CASSQLAGGSVDEQFF. CDR3 sequence (DNA): TGTGCCAGCAGCCAGCTAGCGGGGGGGTCCGTGGATGAGCAGTTCTTC.

V usage is TRBV7-9 and J usage is TRBJ1-2; the D is unclear. This CDR3 spans 14 amino acids. Per the germline V gene, CDR1 is SEHNR and CDR2 is FQNEAQ (reference sequence). V was shortened by 6 bases and J by 0 bases, with 11 bases between the two germline ends. CDR3 amino acids: CASSSQSANYGYTF. Here the CDR3 DNA reads TGTGCCAGCAGTTCACAGTCAGCTAACTATGGCTACACCTTC.

This clonotype was observed a few times. This sequence joins TRBV7-9 and TRBJ1-1; D remains ambiguous. Trimming left V 8 bases short and J 9 bases short, with 16 bases between. The germline CDR1 and CDR2 sequences are SEHNR and FQNEAQ (reference sequence). This CDR3 has 12 residues. As DNA, the CDR3 is TGTGCCAGCGCCAACGGACTGGCGAAAGCTTTCTTT. This codes for CASANGLAKAFF.

This clonotype occurred a few times. This chain links TRBV28 with TRBJ1-2; possibly TRBD1 for D (5 bases). CDR3 size: 13 residues. V lost 10 bases, J lost 4 bases, and 16 bases lay in between. Germline assignment: CDR1 MDHEN and CDR2 SYDVKM. In DNA form, the CDR3 reads TGTGCCATTTTAAGTGGGACCTCCTATGGCTACACCTTC. Residues: CAILSGTSYGYTF.

The rearrangement joins TRBV6-5 to TRBJ2-3, with 11 positions matching TRBD2. The CDR3 is made up of 16 amino acids. V lost 2 bases and J lost 4; bases outside the gene matches: 5. CDR1 and CDR2 (germline): MNHEY, SVGAGI. Here the CDR3 reads CASSYLVAGGSDTQYF. CDR3 DNA sequence: TGTGCCAGCAGTTACCTTGTAGCGGGAGGGTCAGATACGCAGTATTTT.

The chain uses TRBV6-1 and TRBJ2-3; D is unclear. The CDR3 length is 15 residues. Per the germline V gene, CDR1 is MNHNS and CDR2 is SASEGT. Trimming took off 6 bases at V and 6 bases at J, with 19 bases between the two ends. CDR3 sequence reads: CASSSYTGSTDTQYF. The CDR3 DNA reads TGTGCCAGCAGCTCCTATACGGGCTCTACGGATACGCAGTATTTT.

The rearrangement links TRBV12-3 or TRBV12-4 to TRBJ2-5, with TRBD2 identical over 7 bases. This CDR3 comprises 15 residues. J gave up 5 bases and V 3 bases, and 9 bases lay outside the gene matches. CDR3 sequence reads: CASSFGGGSSETQYF. CDR3 nucleotides: TGTGCCAGCAGTTTTGGGGGGGGTAGCTCCGAGACCCAGTACTTC.

For this clonotype: One end of the junction fails to match germline, which may point to a read error. This chain joins TRBV5-1 and TRBJ2-3, with D possibly TRBD1 on 5 matching bases. Germline CDR1 and CDR2: SGHRS and YFSETQ. The CDR3 sequence is 13 residues long. The CDR3 loop is CASRLGATDTQYF. In nucleotides, the CDR3 is TGCGCCAGCCGCTTAGGGGCAACAGATACGCAGTATTTT.

As DNA, the CDR3 is TGCGCCAGCAGCGCTCGGGCAGGGGCGACCGGGGAGCTGTTTTTT. Its translation: CASSARAGATGELFF. V is TRBV4-1 and J is TRBJ2-2, with a tentative D call TRBD1 (6 bases). The CDR3 runs 15 residues. Germline CDR1 is MGHRA and CDR2 is YSYEKL. With 5 bases removed from V and 5 bases from J, the gap between germline ends came to 15 bases.

This clonotype has only a few counts. The chain recombines TRBV29-1 with TRBJ1-3; 12 nucleotides line up with TRBD1. CDR1 and CDR2 from the germline V gene are SQVTM and ANQGSEA. V gave up 6 bases and J gave up 7 bases; unmatched junction bases: 7. This CDR3 is 14 amino acids long. This CDR3 is CSVQPGQGANTIYF. DNA of the CDR3: TGCAGCGTCCAACCGGGACAGGGGGCGAACACCATATATTTT.

This clonotype has just a few counts. The gene calls are TRBV5-1 and TRBJ2-3, with D tentatively TRBD1 or TRBD2 (5 bases each). Germline lookup yields CDR1 SGHRS and CDR2 YFSETQ. The V gene lost 4 bases and the J gene lost 1 base, with 13 bases spanning the gap. The CDR3 length is 15 residues. The CDR3, as DNA: TGCGCCAGCAGCAAAGGCCAGGGACGCACAGATACGCAGTATTTT. It translates to CASSKGQGRTDTQYF.

This clonotype was counted only a few times. The chain is built from TRBV2 and TRBJ1-4; unclear D gene. V lost 1 base and J lost 8, with 14 bases in between. This CDR3 has 15 amino acids. Germline assignment: CDR1 SNHLY and CDR2 FYNNEI. CDR3 nucleotides: TGTGCCAGCAGTGAAGTTAATTCGCCTCGGGAAAAACTGTTTTTT. Amino acids: CASSEVNSPREKLFF.

This clonotype was observed a few times. The rearrangement uses TRBV6-5 and TRBJ1-5, with 7 bases fitting TRBD1. The CDR3 contains 15 residues. Trimming took 0 bases from V and 3 from J; bases not matched to a gene: 2. CDR1 is MNHEY and CDR2 is SVGAGI in the germline V gene. CDR3 residues: CASSYSGQFNQPQHF. The CDR3 DNA sequence: TGTGCCAGCAGTTACTCGGGACAGTTCAATCAGCCCCAGCATTTT.

V is TRBV5-4 and J is TRBJ2-3; 7 nucleotides align to TRBD2. Germline V gives CDR1 SGHNT, CDR2 YYREEE (reference sequence). The V and J ends lost 0 bases and 1 base, in that order; junction bases with no gene match: 2. This CDR3 comprises 15 residues. CDR3 coding DNA: TGTGCCAGCAGCTTGGCAGCGGGGCGCACAGATACGCAGTATTTT. Protein: CASSLAAGRTDTQYF.

This clonotype was found many times. The CDR3 DNA sequence: TGTGCCAGCGGGAAACAGGGTGTGGAGAATGAGCAGTTCTTC. It is translated as CASGKQGVENEQFF. V is TRBV18 and J is TRBJ2-1; D is perhaps TRBD1 (6 bases). The ends were cut back, 8 bases at V and 7 bases at J, with 18 bases in the middle. In germline, CDR1 is KGHSH, CDR2 LQKENI. There are 14 residues in the CDR3. The variable domain in full, completed from reference TRBV18 and TRBJ2-1, reads NAGVMQNPRHLVRRRGQEARLRCSPMKGHSHVYWYRQLPEEGLKFMVYLQKENIIDESGMPKERFSAEFPKEGPSILRIQQVVRGDSAAYFCASGKQGVENEQFFGPGTRLTVL.

This clonotype was seen ten or more times. The chain joins TRBV28 to TRBJ2-7; tentatively, D is TRBD1 (5 bases). V was pared by 2 bases and J by 1 base, with 9 bases between. This CDR3 has 14 amino acids. Germline V lookup: CDR1 MDHEN, CDR2 SYDVKM. For the CDR3, the DNA is TGTGCCAGCAGTTTAATGGCAGGGTCCTACGAGCAGTACTTC. Translation gives CASSLMAGSYEQYF.

The table lists this clonotype with many counts. The V call is TRBV11-1, the J call TRBJ2-3, with D unresolved. This CDR3 comprises 13 residues. Germline V CDR1 and CDR2: SGHAT, FQDESV (reference sequence). V was trimmed by 2 bases and J by 3 bases, leaving 6 bases between them. The CDR3 DNA is TGTGCCAGCAGCTTACCCCCGACAGATACGCAGTATTTT. This gives the protein CASSLPPTDTQYF.

This clonotype was seen a handful of times. V is TRBV5-1 and J is TRBJ2-3; D may match TRBD1 or TRBD2 (5 bases each). Looked up from germline, CDR1 is SGHRS and CDR2 is YFSETQ. The CDR3 extends over 14 amino acids. Trimming stripped 4 bases from V and 5 bases from J, with 14 bases between. In DNA form, the CDR3 reads TGCGCCAGCAGCCTTCCGGGGCAGCGAGATACGCAGTATTTT. This sequence encodes CASSLPGQRDTQYF.

The chain has TRBV19 and TRBJ1-2, with 8 bases matching TRBD1. V gave up 7 bases and J gave up 7 bases; unmatched junction bases: 8. Per germline, CDR1 LNHDA and CDR2 SQIVND (reference sequence). The CDR3 covers 13 residues. CDR3 sequence reads: CASNSDRAGGYTF. CDR3 nucleotide sequence: TGTGCCAGTAATTCGGACAGGGCGGGTGGCTACACCTTC.

The chain joins TRBV28 to TRBJ1-1; D uncertain. The CDR3 runs to 13 residues. Germline V CDR1 and CDR2: MDHEN, SYDVKM. V lost 4 bases and J lost 0, with 6 bases in between. The CDR3 spells CASSSPMNTEAFF. CDR3 nucleotides: TGTGCCAGCAGTTCCCCAATGAACACTGAAGCTTTCTTT.